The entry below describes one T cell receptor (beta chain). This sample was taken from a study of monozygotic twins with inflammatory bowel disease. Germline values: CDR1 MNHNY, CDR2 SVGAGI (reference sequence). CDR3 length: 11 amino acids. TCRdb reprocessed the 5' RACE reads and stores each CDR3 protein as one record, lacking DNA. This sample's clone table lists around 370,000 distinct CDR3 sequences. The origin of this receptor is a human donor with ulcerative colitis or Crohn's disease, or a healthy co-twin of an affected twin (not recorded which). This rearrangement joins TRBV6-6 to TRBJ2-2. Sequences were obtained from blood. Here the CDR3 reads CASSYKLGLFF.